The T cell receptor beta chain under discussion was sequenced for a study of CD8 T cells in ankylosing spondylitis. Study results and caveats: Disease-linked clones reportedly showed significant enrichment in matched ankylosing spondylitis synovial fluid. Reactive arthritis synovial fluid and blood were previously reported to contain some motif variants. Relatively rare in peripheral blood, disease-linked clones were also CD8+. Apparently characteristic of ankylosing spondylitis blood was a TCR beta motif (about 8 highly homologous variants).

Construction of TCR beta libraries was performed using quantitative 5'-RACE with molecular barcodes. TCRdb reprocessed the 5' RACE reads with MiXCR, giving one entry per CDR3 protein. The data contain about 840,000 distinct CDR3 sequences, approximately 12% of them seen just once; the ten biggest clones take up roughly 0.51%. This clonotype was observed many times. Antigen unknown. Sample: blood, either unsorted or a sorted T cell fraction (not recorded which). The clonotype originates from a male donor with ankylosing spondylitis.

CDR3 DNA: TGCAGTGCTAGACTACTCGCCCTAGCGGGAGTGCCAGAGACCCAGTACTTC. This gives the protein CSARLLALAGVPETQYF. The chain carries TRBV20-1 and TRBJ2-5; 10 nucleotides align to TRBD2. Germline CDR1 DFQATT, CDR2 SNEGSKA (reference sequence). With 2 bases clipped from V and 4 bases from J, the junction kept 13 bases outside the gene matches. The CDR3 length is 17 residues.